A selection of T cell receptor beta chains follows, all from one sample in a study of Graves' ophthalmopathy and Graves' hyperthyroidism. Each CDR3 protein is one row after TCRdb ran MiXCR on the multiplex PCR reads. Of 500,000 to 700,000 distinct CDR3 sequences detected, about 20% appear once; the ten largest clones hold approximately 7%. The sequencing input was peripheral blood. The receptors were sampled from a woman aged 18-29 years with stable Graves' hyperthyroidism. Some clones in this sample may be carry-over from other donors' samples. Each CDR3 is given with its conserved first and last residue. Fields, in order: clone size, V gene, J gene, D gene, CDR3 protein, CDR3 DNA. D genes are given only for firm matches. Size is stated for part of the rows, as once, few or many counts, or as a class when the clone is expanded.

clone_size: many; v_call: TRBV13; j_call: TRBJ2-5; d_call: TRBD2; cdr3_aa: CASSHRLSGGREETQYF; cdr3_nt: TGTGCCAGCAGCCACCGCCTTAGCGGGGGGAGAGAAGAGACCCAGTACTTC
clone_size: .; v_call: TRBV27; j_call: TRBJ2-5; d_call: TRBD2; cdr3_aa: CASSVMGGLAGAETQYF; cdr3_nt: TGTGCCAGCAGCGTAATGGGGGGACTAGCGGGAGCAGAGACCCAGTACTTC
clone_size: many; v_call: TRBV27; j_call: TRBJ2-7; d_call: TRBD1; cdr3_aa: CASSLIPPGQGNYEQYF; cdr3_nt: TGTGCCAGCAGCCTCATTCCCCCGGGACAGGGGAACTACGAGCAGTACTTC
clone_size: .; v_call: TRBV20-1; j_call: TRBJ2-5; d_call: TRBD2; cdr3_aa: CSAREVLAGDQETQYF; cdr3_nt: TGCAGTGCTAGAGAGGTATTAGCGGGGGACCAAGAGACCCAGTACTTC
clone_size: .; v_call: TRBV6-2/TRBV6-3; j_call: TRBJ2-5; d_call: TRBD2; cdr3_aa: CASSPPSGGKYQETQYF; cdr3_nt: TGTGCCAGCAGTCCCCCTAGCGGGGGAAAGTACCAAGAGACCCAGTACTTC
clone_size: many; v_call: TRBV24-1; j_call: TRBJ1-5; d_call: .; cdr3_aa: CATARGGNQPQHF; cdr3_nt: TGTGCCACTGCCCGGGGGGGCAATCAGCCCCAGCATTTT
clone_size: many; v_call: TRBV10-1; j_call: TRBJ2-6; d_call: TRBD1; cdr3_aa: CAIDRGPFLWGANVLTF; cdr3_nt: TGCGCCATCGACAGGGGTCCCTTCCTTTGGGGGGCCAACGTCCTGACTTTC
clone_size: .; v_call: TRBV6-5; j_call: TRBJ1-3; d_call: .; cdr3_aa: CASSYPGLGNTIYF; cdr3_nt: TGTGCCAGCAGTTACCCAGGGCTTGGAAACACCATATATTTT
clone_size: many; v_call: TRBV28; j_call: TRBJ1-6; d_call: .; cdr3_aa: CASSRSAALHF; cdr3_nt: TGTGCCAGCAGCCGGAGCGCGGCCCTCCACTTT
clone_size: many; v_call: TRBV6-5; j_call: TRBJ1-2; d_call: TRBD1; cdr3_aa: CASSYSGQEIYGYTF; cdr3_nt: TGTGCCAGCAGTTACTCTGGACAGGAAATCTATGGCTACACCTTC
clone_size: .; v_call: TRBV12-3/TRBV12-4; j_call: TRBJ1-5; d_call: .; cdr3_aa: CASSLDRIQPQHF; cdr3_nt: TGTGCCAGCAGTTTAGACAGAATTCAGCCCCAGCATTTT
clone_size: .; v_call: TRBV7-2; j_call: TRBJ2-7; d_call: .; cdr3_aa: CASSPPLVGGEQYF; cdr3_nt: TGTGCCAGCAGCCCTCCTCTCGTAGGTGGCGAGCAGTACTTC
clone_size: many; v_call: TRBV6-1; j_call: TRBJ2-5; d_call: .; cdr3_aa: CASSARSEETQYF; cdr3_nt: TGTGCCAGCAGTGCCCGATCTGAAGAGACCCAGTACTTC
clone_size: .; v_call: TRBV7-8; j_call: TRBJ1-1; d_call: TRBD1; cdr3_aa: CASSPRGQFDTEAFF; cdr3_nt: TGTGCCAGCAGCCCCAGGGGACAGTTTGACACTGAAGCTTTCTTT
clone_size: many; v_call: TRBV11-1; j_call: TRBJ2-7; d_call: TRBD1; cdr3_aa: CASSLDPGQGEQYF; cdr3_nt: TGTGCCAGCAGCCTAGACCCCGGACAGGGCGAGCAGTACTTC
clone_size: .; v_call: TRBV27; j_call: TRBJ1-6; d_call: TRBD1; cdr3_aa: CASSLTGITSPLHF; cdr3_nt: TGTGCCAGCAGCCTGACAGGGATAACTTCACCCCTCCACTTT
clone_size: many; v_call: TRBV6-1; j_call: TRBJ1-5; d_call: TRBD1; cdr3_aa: CAIGTGDQPQHF; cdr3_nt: TGTGCCATCGGGACAGGGGATCAGCCCCAGCATTTT
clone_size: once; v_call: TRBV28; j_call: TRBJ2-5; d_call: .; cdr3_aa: CASSPMKETQYF; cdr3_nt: TGTGCCAGCAGCCCAATGAAAGAGACCCAGTACTTC
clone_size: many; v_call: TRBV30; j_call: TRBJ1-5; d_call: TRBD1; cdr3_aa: CAWSGGQSNQPQHF; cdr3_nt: TGTGCCTGGAGCGGGGGACAGTCCAATCAGCCCCAGCATTTT
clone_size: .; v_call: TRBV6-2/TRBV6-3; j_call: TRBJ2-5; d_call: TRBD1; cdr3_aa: CASSYSPWTGGERGNQPQYF; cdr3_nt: TGTGCCAGCAGTTACTCCCCTTGGACAGGGGGCGAAAGGGGCAATCAGCCCCAGTACTTC
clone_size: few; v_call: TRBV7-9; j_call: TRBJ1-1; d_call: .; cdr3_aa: CASSPGGNEAFF; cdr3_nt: TGTGCCAGCAGTCCTGGGGGGAATGAAGCTTTCTTT
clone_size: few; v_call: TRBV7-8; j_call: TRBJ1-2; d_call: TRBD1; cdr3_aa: CASSLVLGQANGYTF; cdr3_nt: TGTGCCAGCAGCTTAGTCTTGGGACAGGCGAATGGCTACACCTTC
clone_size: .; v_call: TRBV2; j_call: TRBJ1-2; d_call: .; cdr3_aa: CASSVSGDGYTF; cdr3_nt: TGTGCCAGCAGTGTTTCAGGGGATGGCTACACCTTC
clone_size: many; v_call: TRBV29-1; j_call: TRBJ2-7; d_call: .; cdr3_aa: CSVSGDYEQYF; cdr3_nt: TGCAGCGTCTCGGGGGACTACGAGCAGTACTTC
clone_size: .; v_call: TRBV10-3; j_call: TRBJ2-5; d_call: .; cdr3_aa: CAISEQGLETQYF; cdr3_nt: TGTGCCATCAGTGAGCAGGGATTGGAGACCCAGTACTTC
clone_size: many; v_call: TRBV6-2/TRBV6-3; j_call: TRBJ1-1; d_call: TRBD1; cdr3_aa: CASTLTGENTEAFF; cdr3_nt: TGTGCCAGCACCCTGACAGGGGAGAACACTGAAGCTTTCTTT
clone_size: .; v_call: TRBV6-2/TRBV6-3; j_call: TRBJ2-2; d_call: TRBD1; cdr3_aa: CASSSLLRGPNTGELFF; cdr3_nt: TGTGCCAGCAGTTCTCTCCTCAGGGGGCCGAACACCGGGGAGCTGTTTTTT
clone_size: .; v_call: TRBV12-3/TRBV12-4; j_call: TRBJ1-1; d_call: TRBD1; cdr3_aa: CASSPSQGARNTEAFF; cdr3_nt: TGTGCCAGCAGTCCGTCACAGGGGGCGAGAAACACTGAAGCTTTCTTT
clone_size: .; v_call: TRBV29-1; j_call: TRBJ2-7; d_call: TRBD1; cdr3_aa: CSVPTGGPSYEQYF; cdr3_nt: TGCAGCGTCCCGACAGGGGGACCCTCCTACGAGCAGTACTTC
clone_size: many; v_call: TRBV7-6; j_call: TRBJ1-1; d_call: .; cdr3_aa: CASSLGWAGETNTEAFF; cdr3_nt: TGTGCCAGCAGCTTGGGGTGGGCAGGGGAGACGAACACTGAAGCTTTCTTT
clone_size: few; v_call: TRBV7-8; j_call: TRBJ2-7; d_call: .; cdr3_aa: CASSPLIRGEQYF; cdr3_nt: TGTGCCAGCAGCCCCCTTATTAGGGGCGAGCAGTACTTC
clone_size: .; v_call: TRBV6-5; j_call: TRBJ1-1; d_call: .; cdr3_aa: CASSWGGQRQAFF; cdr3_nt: TGTGCCAGCAGTTGGGGCGGACAGAGACAAGCTTTCTTT
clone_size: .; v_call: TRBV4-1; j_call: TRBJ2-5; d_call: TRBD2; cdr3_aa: CASSQDAGFGQRGGLGLETQYF; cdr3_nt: TGCGCCAGCAGCCAAGATGCGGGGTTCGGGCAGCGGGGGGGCCTCGGTTTAGAGACCCAGTACTTC
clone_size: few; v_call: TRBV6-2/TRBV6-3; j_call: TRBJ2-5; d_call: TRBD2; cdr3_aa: CASSGRAGRQETQYF; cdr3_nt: TGTGCCAGCAGTGGGAGAGCGGGACGCCAAGAGACCCAGTACTTC
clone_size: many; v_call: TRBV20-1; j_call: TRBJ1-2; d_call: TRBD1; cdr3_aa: CSARDNRGGGYTF; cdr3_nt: TGCAGTGCTAGAGATAACAGGGGAGGTGGCTACACCTTC
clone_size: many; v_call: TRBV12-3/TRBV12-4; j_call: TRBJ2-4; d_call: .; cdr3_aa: CASSPINGGTEYF; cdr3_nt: TGTGCCAGCAGCCCCATCAACGGGGGTACGGAGTACTTC
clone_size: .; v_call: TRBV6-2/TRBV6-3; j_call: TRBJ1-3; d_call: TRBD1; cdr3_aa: CASSYLGTGGRSGNTIYF; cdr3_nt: TGTGCCAGCAGTTACTTGGGGACAGGGGGCCGCTCTGGAAACACCATATATTTT
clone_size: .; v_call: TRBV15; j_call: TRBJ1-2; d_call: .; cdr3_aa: CASSQGLGGYTF; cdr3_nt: TGTGCCAGCAGTCAGGGGCTCGGTGGCTACACCTTC
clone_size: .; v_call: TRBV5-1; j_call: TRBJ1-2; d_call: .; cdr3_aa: CASSSTGPNYGYTF; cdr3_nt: TGCGCCAGCAGCTCGACAGGACCAAACTATGGCTACACCTTC
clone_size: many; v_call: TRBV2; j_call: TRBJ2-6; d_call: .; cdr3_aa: CASSFGTLGGANVLTF; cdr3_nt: TGTGCCAGCAGTTTCGGGACTCTGGGGGGGGCCAACGTCCTGACTTTC
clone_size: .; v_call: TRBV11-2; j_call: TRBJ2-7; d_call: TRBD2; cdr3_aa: CASSSVAGEEAYEQYF; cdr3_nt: TGTGCCAGCAGCTCGGTCGCGGGGGAGGAAGCCTACGAGCAGTACTTC
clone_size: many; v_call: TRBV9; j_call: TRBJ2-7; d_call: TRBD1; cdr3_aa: CASSEGAAYKPYEQYF; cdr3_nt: TGTGCCAGCAGCGAGGGGGCAGCGTACAAGCCCTACGAGCAGTACTTC
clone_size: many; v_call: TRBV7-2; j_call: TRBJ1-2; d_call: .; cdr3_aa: CASSFGMNYGYTF; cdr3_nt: TGTGCCAGCAGCTTCGGTATGAACTATGGCTACACCTTC